This TCR beta chain was observed in a study of T cell responses to AZD1222 COVID-19 vaccine. Study-wide points: Donor demographics were predominantly white British with a female majority; clonal diversity may be underestimated. Unmutated regions of variants are reportedly targeted by nearly half of spike-specific TCRs. Compared with day 0, the breadth and depth of the Spike-specific TCR repertoire rose significantly after two doses of AZD1222.

This clone was found once. As yet, its antigen is unknown. Researchers grouped second doses given at about 4 or about 12 weeks into one pool. The table came from immunoSEQ multiplex PCR; TCRdb's copy has only in-frame clones and leaves some out. The sample consists of roughly 150,000 clones, 70% to 90% of them appearing once. The CDR3 runs 11 residues. Unmatched junction bases numbered 7, after V lost 7 bases and J lost 11 bases. CDR1 and CDR2 (germline): MNHEY, SVGAGI. The sequencing used peripheral blood, collected 28 days after the second AZD1222 dose. The TCR sequence derives from an adult who received the AZD1222 COVID-19 vaccine. V usage is TRBV6-5 and J usage is TRBJ1-1, with 7 positions matching TRBD1. CDR3 protein: CASTDRDEAFF. The CDR3 DNA reads TGTGCCAGCACCGACAGGGATGAGGCTTTCTTT.